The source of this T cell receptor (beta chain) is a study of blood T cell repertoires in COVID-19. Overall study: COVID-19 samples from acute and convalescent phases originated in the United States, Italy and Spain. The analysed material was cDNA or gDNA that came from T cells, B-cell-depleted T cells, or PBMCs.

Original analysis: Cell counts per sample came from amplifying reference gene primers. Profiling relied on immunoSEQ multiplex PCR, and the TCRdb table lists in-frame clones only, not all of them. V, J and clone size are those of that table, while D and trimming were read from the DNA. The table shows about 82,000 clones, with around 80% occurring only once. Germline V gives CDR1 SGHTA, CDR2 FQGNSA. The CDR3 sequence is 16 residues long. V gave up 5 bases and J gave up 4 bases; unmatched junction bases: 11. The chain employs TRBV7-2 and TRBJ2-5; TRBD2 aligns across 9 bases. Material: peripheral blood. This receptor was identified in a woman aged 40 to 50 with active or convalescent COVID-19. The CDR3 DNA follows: TGTGCCAGCAGCCTACCCTTGGTAGCGGGGGTAGAGACCCAGTACTTC. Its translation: CASSLPLVAGVETQYF.